This T cell receptor beta chain was documented in a study of blood T cell repertoires in COVID-19. In the study overall: Some COVID-19 samples were acute and others convalescent; all came from the United States, Italy and Spain. Nucleic acid was either cDNA or gDNA, and it came from T cells, B-cell-depleted T cells, or PBMCs.

The data were produced by immunoSEQ multiplex PCR, yet TCRdb's version contains in-frame clones alone and is incomplete. The table shows 70,000 or so clones, with about 85% occurring only once. The length of the CDR3 is 15 residues. J was trimmed by 7 bases and V by 0 bases; bases with no gene match: 8. CDR1 is SGDLS, CDR2 YYNGEE, per germline. The TCR was taken from a man older than 75 with acute or convalescent COVID-19. This chain uses TRBV9 with TRBJ2-3; 7 bases line up with TRBD1. Sample: peripheral blood. In nucleotides, the CDR3 is TGTGCCAGCAGCGTAGGACAGGGCGGACTGAATACGCAGTATTTT. Translated, it gives CASSVGQGGLNTQYF.